This TCR beta chain emerged from a study of CD8+ T cells in alopecia areata. As for the study in general: Each day, treated patients took oral tofacitinib twice, at 5 to 10 mg per dose.

Alopecia areata patients provided lesional scalp punch biopsies and peripheral blood. V was cut by 1 base and J by 6 bases, with 10 bases left in between. The CDR3 is 14 amino acids. Germline V gene lookup returns CDR1 SEHNR and CDR2 FQNEAQ (reference sequence). TCR sequencing used cDNA made by reverse transcription of extracted RNA. Profiled with immunoSEQ multiplex PCR; TCRdb holds only in-frame clones, not every one. The repertoire holds almost 250,000 clones, with less than 80% as singletons. The chain combines TRBV7-9 with TRBJ1-5; the D gene is possibly TRBD1 (5 bases). The starting material was CD4+ T cells sorted from blood, obtained at week 0. This sequence was found in a human donor with alopecia areata. The CDR3 loop reads CASSLGGASQPQHF. CDR3 in DNA: TGTGCCAGCAGCTTAGGTGGGGCTAGTCAGCCCCAGCATTTT.